This T cell receptor beta chain was identified during a study of blood T cell repertoires in COVID-19. The CDR3 length is 14 residues. Trimming left V 6 bases short and J 4 bases short, with 12 bases between. Germline lookup yields CDR1 MRHNA and CDR2 SNTAGT. Assay: immunoSEQ multiplex PCR; the TCRdb copy retains only in-frame clones and omits some. In the table there are some 59,000 clones, about 78% of which are singletons. The chain employs TRBV6-4 and TRBJ2-2; weak D call: TRBD1 (5 bases). Sequenced sample: peripheral blood. The sequence derives from a man older than 75 with active or convalescent COVID-19. This CDR3 reads CASSTGFRTGELFF. CDR3 DNA sequence: TGTGCCAGCAGCACAGGTTTTCGCACCGGGGAGCTGTTTTTT.